The sequence of this T cell receptor beta chain was determined in a study of control samples from healthy donors and cancer patients. This clone showed up just once. Profiled with immunoSEQ multiplex PCR; TCRdb holds only in-frame clones, not every one. Among about 140,000 clones, 75% to 90% were seen once, and the ten largest hold around 9%. The CDR3 spans 14 residues. The germline V gene has CDR1 SGDLS and CDR2 YYNGEE. Trimming pared 0 bases from V and 9 bases from J, leaving 13 bases between. The V call is TRBV9, the J call TRBJ2-1, with a tentative D call TRBD2 (7 bases). The sequenced sample consisted of blood. This clonotype was obtained from a woman in her twenties or thirties in good health. The CDR3 sequence is CASSVAGGMGEQFF. Written as DNA, the CDR3 is TGTGCCAGCAGCGTAGCGGGGGGCATGGGTGAGCAGTTCTTC.